This T cell receptor (beta chain) emerged from a study of long-term antiretroviral therapy in people with HIV. For this clone: What it binds is unknown.

Study results and caveats: At every time point, clones expanded before ART dominated the repertoire.

The authors ran the immunoSEQ assay, v3.0, at survey level. A target of about 35,000-55,000 T-cell genomes per sample was set for sequencing. The data were produced by immunoSEQ multiplex PCR, yet TCRdb's version contains in-frame clones alone and is incomplete. The repertoire holds 5,500 to 7,000 clones, with around 85% as singletons. Donors each had at least one pre-ART PBMC sample and at least two post-ART ones. Everyone in the study who had HIV was treated in the United States. This TCR came from a woman between 45 and 65 years old with HIV. Here the sequenced sample was unsorted PBMCs, taken 3.7 years after starting antiretroviral therapy.

The CDR3 bases are TGTGCCAGCAGCCCAGAGGCAGTGTGGGGACAGGGGGCGGTTGAGACCCAGTACTTC. Its translation: CASSPEAVWGQGAVETQYF. J is TRBJ2-5 and V is TRBV7-9; the match to TRBD1 covers 12 bases. The CDR3 is 19 amino acids. V lost 5 bases, J lost 5 bases, and 18 bases stayed unmatched. From germline, CDR1 is SEHNR and CDR2 FQNEAQ (reference sequence).